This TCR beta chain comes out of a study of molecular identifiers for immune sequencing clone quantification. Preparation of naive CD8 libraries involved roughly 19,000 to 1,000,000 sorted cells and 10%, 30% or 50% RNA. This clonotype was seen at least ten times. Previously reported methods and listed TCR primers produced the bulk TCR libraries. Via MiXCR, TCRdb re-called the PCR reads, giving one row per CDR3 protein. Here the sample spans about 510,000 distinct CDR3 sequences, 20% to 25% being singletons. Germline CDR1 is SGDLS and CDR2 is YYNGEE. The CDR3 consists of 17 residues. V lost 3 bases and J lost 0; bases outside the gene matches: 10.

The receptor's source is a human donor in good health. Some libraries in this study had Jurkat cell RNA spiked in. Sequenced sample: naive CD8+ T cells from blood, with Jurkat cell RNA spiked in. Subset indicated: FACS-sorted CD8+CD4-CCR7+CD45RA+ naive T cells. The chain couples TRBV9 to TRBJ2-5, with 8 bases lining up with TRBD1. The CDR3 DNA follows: TGTGCCAGCAGCGGAAGTATTCGGACAGGGCACCAAGAGACCCAGTACTTC. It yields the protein CASSGSIRTGHQETQYF. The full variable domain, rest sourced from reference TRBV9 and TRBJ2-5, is DSGVTQTPKHLITATGQRVTLRCSPRSGDLSVYWYQQSLDQGLQFLIQYYNGEERAKGNILERFSAQQFPDLHSELNLSSLELGDSALYFCASSGSIRTGHQETQYFGPGTRLLVL.